The 4 T cell receptor beta chains below all came from one sample that was sequenced in a study of radiation and T cells in renal cell carcinoma. Time point denoted: blood 2 weeks post-SBRT. Regarding treatment: 15 Gy SBRT to primary tumor, nephrectomy 4 weeks later. The repertoire was sequenced with immunoSEQ multiplex PCR; TCRdb's copy has only in-frame clones and lacks some. In the table there are roughly 130,000 clones, about 81% of which are singletons. Sequenced material: blood, taken from a patient whose treatment included radiotherapy and nephrectomy. The receptors derive from an older woman with renal cell carcinoma.

The chain is built from TRBV21-1 and TRBJ2-5. TRBV21-1 is termed a pseudogene. This CDR3 is built from 14 residues. CDR3 residues: CASSKVWGQETQYF. Written as DNA, the CDR3 is TGTGCCAGCAGCAAAGTCTGGGGCCAAGAGACCCAGTACTTC.

In this sample, this clone turned up a few times. The rearrangement links TRBV6-5 to TRBJ2-1; 12 bases match TRBD2. With V trimmed by 5 bases and J by 16 bases, 6 bases remained unmatched. The CDR3 has 12 amino acids. The V gene's germline CDR1 is MNHEY and CDR2 SVGAGI. CDR3 protein: CASSPSGRAKFF. In DNA, the CDR3 is TGTGCCAGCAGTCCTAGCGGGAGGGCCAAATTCTTC.

The chain links TRBV9 to TRBJ2-3, with 9 nucleotides matching TRBD1. V was pared by 3 bases and J by 3 bases, with 2 bases of the junction left unmatched. Per the germline V gene, CDR1 is SGDLS and CDR2 is YYNGEE. The CDR3 spans 14 residues. As DNA, the CDR3 is TGTGCCAGCAGCGAGACAGGGGGGACAGATACGCAGTATTTT. This encodes CASSETGGTDTQYF.

The chain uses TRBV9 and TRBJ1-6; D ambiguous. Per germline, CDR1 SGDLS and CDR2 YYNGEE. V lost 0 bases to trimming and J lost 3 bases, with 10 bases between them. This CDR3 has 16 amino acids. CDR3 in amino acids: CASSVAGSNYNSPLHF. CDR3 coding DNA: TGTGCCAGCAGCGTAGCGGGGTCCAACTATAATTCACCCCTCCACTTT. Based on the CDR3 plus reference TRBV9 and TRBJ1-6, the full variable domain is DSGVTQTPKHLITATGQRVTLRCSPRSGDLSVYWYQQSLDQGLQFLIQYYNGEERAKGNILERFSAQQFPDLHSELNLSSLELGDSALYFCASSVAGSNYNSPLHFGNGTRLTVT.